Listed here are 6 T cell receptor beta chains from one sample, sequenced in a study of T cell responses to AZD1222 COVID-19 vaccine. Here immunoSEQ multiplex PCR was the method, and the copy in TCRdb shows in-frame clones only, minus some. The table has tens of thousands of clones, just over 90% seen once. Sequencing was performed on peripheral blood, taken 28 days after the second AZD1222 dose. These receptors all stem from an adult who received the AZD1222 COVID-19 vaccine.

The chain uses TRBV2 and TRBJ1-3, with D unresolved. The V end lost 8 bases, the J end lost 3 bases, and 8 bases lay between the germline ends. CDR1 is SNHLY, CDR2 FYNNEI, per germline. The CDR3 extends over 12 amino acids. CDR3 loop: CASAVGGNTIYF. As DNA, the CDR3 is TGTGCCAGCGCGGTTGGTGGAAACACCATATATTTT.

This chain uses TRBV2 with TRBJ1-6; no clear D gene. V lost 8 bases, J lost 16 bases, and 21 bases lay in between. The CDR3 length is 13 residues. Germline values: CDR1 SNHLY, CDR2 FYNNEI. The CDR3 DNA is TGTGCCAGCGGTTCGGTTCCTTACTCTCCACTCCACTTT. This translates into CASGSVPYSPLHF.

Written as DNA, the CDR3 is TGTGCCAGCAGCTTGGGACGTAGTGCAGGGACCCAGTACTTC. This gives the protein CASSLGRSAGTQYF. The rearrangement uses TRBV5-6 and TRBJ2-5, with unresolved D. This CDR3 is built from 14 residues. The V end lost 0 bases, the J end lost 7 bases, and 13 bases lay between the germline ends. Germline assignment: CDR1 SGHDT and CDR2 YYEEEE.

This clone was detected a few times. This chain links TRBV2 with TRBJ1-2, with 8 bases fitting TRBD1. V trimming: 3 bases; J trimming: 6 bases; junction bases outside the gene matches: 3. This CDR3 is 13 amino acids long. The germline CDR1 and CDR2 sequences are SNHLY and FYNNEI. CDR3 sequence (DNA): TGTGCCAGCAGTGATAACAGGGGGAATGGCTACACCTTC. This gives the protein CASSDNRGNGYTF.

CDR3 residues: CASSFPTYLNTEAFF. The CDR3 bases are TGTGCCAGCAGCTTCCCGACGTACTTGAACACTGAAGCTTTCTTT. V and J are TRBV5-6 and TRBJ1-1; no reliable D call. Germline V CDR1 and CDR2: SGHDT, YYEEEE. This CDR3 has 15 amino acids. V lost 2 bases and J lost 0, with 11 bases in between.

This clone was recorded a few times. V is TRBV11-2 and J is TRBJ2-3; D remains ambiguous. V was trimmed by 1 base and J by 4 bases, leaving 12 bases between them. This CDR3 region has 15 residues. Looked up from germline, CDR1 is SGHAT and CDR2 is FQNNGV. In DNA form, the CDR3 reads TGTGCCAGCAGCTTAGGTCACGGCCGGGCAGATACGCAGTATTTT. Amino acid sequence: CASSLGHGRADTQYF. The full variable domain, rest sourced from reference TRBV11-2 and TRBJ2-3, is EAGVAQSPRYKIIEKRQSVAFWCNPISGHATLYWYQQILGQGPKLLIQFQNNGVVDDSQLPKDRFSAERLKGVDSTLKIQPAKLEDSAVYLCASSLGHGRADTQYFGPGTRLTVL.